The rows below give T cell receptor beta chains drawn from one sample of a study of T cells in narcolepsy. The repertoire was sequenced with immunoSEQ multiplex PCR; TCRdb's copy has only in-frame clones and lacks some. The sample records tens of thousands of clones, 84% being singletons. The source material was CD45RA- memory CD4+ T cells from PBMCs. All receptors come from a human donor with narcolepsy. Each CDR3 is given with its conserved first and last residue. The order of the fields is V gene, clone size, J gene, D gene, CDR3 DNA, CDR3 protein. D genes are given only for firm matches. Not all rows give a size; the values are once, few, many and, for expanded clones, a class.

V: TRBV7-9; size: once; J: TRBJ2-1; D: -; DNA: TGTGCCAGCAGCTTGGTCAGCAGAATTAATGAGCAGTTCTTC; CDR3: CASSLVSRINEQFF
V: TRBV7-9; size: -; J: TRBJ1-1; D: -; DNA: TGTGCCAGCAGCTTAGAGGAGGGCACTGAAGCTTTCTTT; CDR3: CASSLEEGTEAFF
V: TRBV18; size: few; J: TRBJ2-2; D: -; DNA: TGTGCCAGCTCACCAAGAACCGGGGAGCTGTTTTTT; CDR3: CASSPRTGELFF
V: TRBV10-3; size: few; J: TRBJ1-1; D: -; DNA: TGTGCCATCAGTGAGTCTTTAGGCAGGACGAACACTGAAGCTTTCTTT; CDR3: CAISESLGRTNTEAFF
V: TRBV7-3; size: -; J: TRBJ1-4; D: -; DNA: TGTGCCAGCAGCTCCCGGGACGACGAAAAACTGTTTTTT; CDR3: CASSSRDDEKLFF
V: TRBV19; size: -; J: TRBJ1-1; D: -; DNA: TGTGCCAGTAGTATAAACACTGAAGCTTTCTTT; CDR3: CASSINTEAFF
V: TRBV29-1; size: -; J: TRBJ1-5; D: -; DNA: TGCAGCGCCTCCTCGCGGAATCAGCCCCAGCATTTT; CDR3: CSASSRNQPQHF
V: TRBV10-1; size: -; J: TRBJ2-1; D: -; DNA: TGCGCCAGCAGTGAAGGGACGGACAATGAGCAGTTCTTC; CDR3: CASSEGTDNEQFF
V: TRBV6-4; size: -; J: TRBJ1-2; D: -; DNA: TGTGCCAGCAGTCCCGAGGCAGGGACGTATGGCTACACCTTC; CDR3: CASSPEAGTYGYTF
V: TRBV7-2; size: -; J: TRBJ1-5; D: TRBD1; DNA: TGTGCCAGCAGCAGACAGGGGGCGAATAGCAATCAGCCCCAGCATTTT; CDR3: CASSRQGANSNQPQHF
V: TRBV4-3; size: -; J: TRBJ2-5; D: -; DNA: TGCGCCAGCAGCCAAGAGGGACTCAGGGGCGAGGAGACCCAGTACTTC; CDR3: CASSQEGLRGEETQYF
V: TRBV6-1; size: -; J: TRBJ2-3; D: TRBD2; DNA: TGTGCCAGCAGCCTCGGACTAGCGGGCACAGATACGCAGTATTTT; CDR3: CASSLGLAGTDTQYF
V: TRBV7-3; size: -; J: TRBJ2-3; D: TRBD2; DNA: TGTGCCAGCAGCAACCCGGAGCGGGGGGTAGATACGCAGTATTTT; CDR3: CASSNPERGVDTQYF
V: TRBV5-4; size: -; J: TRBJ2-1; D: -; DNA: TGTGCCAGCAGCTTGGACAGCTACAATGAGCAGTTCTTC; CDR3: CASSLDSYNEQFF
V: TRBV7-9; size: -; J: TRBJ2-3; D: TRBD1; DNA: TGTGCCAGCAGCTTGACCGGACAGGGGGATACGCAGTATTTT; CDR3: CASSLTGQGDTQYF
V: TRBV28; size: -; J: TRBJ2-2; D: -; DNA: TGTGCCAGCAGAGGGGGACAGAACACCGGGGAGCTGTTTTTT; CDR3: CASRGGQNTGELFF
V: TRBV7-9; size: -; J: TRBJ2-7; D: -; DNA: TGTGCCAGCAGCTTACGGGCGACAACTGGGTTGTGGGAGCAGTACTTC; CDR3: CASSLRATTGLWEQYF
V: TRBV6-1; size: few; J: TRBJ1-1; D: -; DNA: TGTGCCAGCAGAGGGACGGTGGCGGATAGGCGTGAAGCTTTCTTT; CDR3: CASRGTVADRREAFF
V: TRBV29-1; size: few; J: TRBJ1-1; D: -; DNA: TGCAGCGTTGCTTCAGAGATGAACACTGAAGCTTTCTTT; CDR3: CSVASEMNTEAFF
V: TRBV21-1; size: -; J: TRBJ1-4; D: -; DNA: TGTGCCAGGATCGACAGTAATAATGAAAAACTGTTTTTT; CDR3: CARIDSNNEKLFF
V: TRBV5-6; size: -; J: TRBJ1-5; D: -; DNA: TGTGCCAGCAGCCCGGGGCCGCAGCCCCAGCATTTT; CDR3: CASSPGPQPQHF
V: TRBV18; size: -; J: TRBJ2-1; D: -; DNA: TGTGCCAGCTCACCTCCTCAGGGGTCCTACAATGAGCAGTTCTTC; CDR3: CASSPPQGSYNEQFF
V: TRBV6-5; size: -; J: TRBJ1-5; D: -; DNA: TGTGCCAGCAGGGACAGCTTCAATCAGCCCCAGCATTTT; CDR3: CASRDSFNQPQHF
V: TRBV7-8; size: -; J: TRBJ1-6; D: -; DNA: TGTGCCAGCAGCTCGGACCAGAATTCACCCCTCCACTTT; CDR3: CASSSDQNSPLHF
V: TRBV11-2; size: -; J: TRBJ2-3; D: -; DNA: TGTGCCAGCAGCTCCACTGGCCGGACAGATACGCAGTATTTT; CDR3: CASSSTGRTDTQYF
V: TRBV4-2; size: -; J: TRBJ1-3; D: TRBD1; DNA: TGTGCCAGCAGCCAAGTAAACAGGGGGCCTACTTCTGGAAACACCATATATTTT; CDR3: CASSQVNRGPTSGNTIYF
V: TRBV19; size: -; J: TRBJ1-5; D: -; DNA: TGTGCCAGTACTAAGGAGGTCGGCCAGCCCCAGCATTTT; CDR3: CASTKEVGQPQHF
V: TRBV5-1; size: -; J: TRBJ1-2; D: -; DNA: TGCGCCAGCAGCGGGGAGCTTGGCTATGGCTACACCTTC; CDR3: CASSGELGYGYTF
V: TRBV20-1; size: -; J: TRBJ1-5; D: -; DNA: TGCAGTGCTAGAGATAGGGGGCCCCAGCATTTT; CDR3: CSARDRGPQHF
V: TRBV7-8; size: -; J: TRBJ1-2; D: TRBD1; DNA: TGTGCCAGCAGCTCCGGGACAGCGGATAGGAACTATGGCTACACCTTC; CDR3: CASSSGTADRNYGYTF
V: TRBV7-9; size: -; J: TRBJ2-4; D: -; DNA: TGTGCCAGCAGCTCAACCGGGCCCGTGACCAAAAACATTCAGTACTTC; CDR3: CASSSTGPVTKNIQYF